These 15 T cell receptor beta chains originate from one sample sequenced in a study of T cells in Graves' hyperthyroidism and ophthalmopathy. Using RNA transcripts as the source, TCR beta CDR3 regions were amplified. First-round RT-PCR of the TCR CDR3 relied on the HTBI primer set. TCRdb independently ran MiXCR on the multiplex PCR reads; one entry per CDR3 protein. The sample holds a few hundred thousand distinct CDR3 sequences, approximately 14% seen once. Sequenced material: blood. The receptor set was obtained from a woman aged 25 to 39 with Graves' ophthalmopathy.

V gene TRBV6-1 combines with J gene TRBJ1-1; D unclear. The V and J ends lost 8 bases and 7 bases respectively, with 20 bases between them. Germline V gene data show CDR1 as MNHNS and CDR2 as SASEGT. CDR3 length: 14 residues. The chain's CDR3 is CASRSNPGKDEAFF. The CDR3 nucleotides are TGTGCCAGCCGTTCGAACCCAGGAAAAGATGAAGCTTTCTTT.

This clonotype was observed many times. The chain employs TRBV27 and TRBJ1-6; D not certain. Germline-derived CDR1 and CDR2 are MNHEY and SMNVEV (reference sequence). Between the trimmed V and J ends, which lost 1 base and 0 bases, there was a span of 7 bases. The CDR3 length is 16 residues. The DNA of the CDR3 is TGTGCCAGCAGTTTATTTTCCTCCTCCTATAATTCACCCCTCCACTTT. Translating gives CASSLFSSSYNSPLHF.

This clonotype was counted a few times. This rearrangement joins TRBV5-4 to TRBJ2-2; 10 nucleotides line up with TRBD2. The CDR3 has 15 residues. J lost 5 bases, V lost 4 bases, and 5 bases had no gene match. The germline V gene encodes CDR1 SGHNT and CDR2 YYREEE (reference sequence). This CDR3 reads CASSPGLAVTGELFF. The CDR3 DNA is TGTGCCAGCAGCCCCGGACTAGCGGTTACCGGGGAGCTGTTTTTT.

This clonotype was seen a handful of times. This chain uses TRBV29-1 with TRBJ1-1; 8 bases fit TRBD1. The germline V gene has CDR1 SQVTM and CDR2 ANQGSEA. The V gene end was trimmed by 6 bases and the J gene end by 5 bases; junction bases not matched to a gene: 8. The CDR3 is made up of 13 amino acids. The CDR3: CSVSQGARTEAFF. The CDR3 DNA reads as TGCAGCGTCTCCCAGGGGGCGCGGACTGAAGCTTTCTTT.

This clonotype occurred many times. The J gene is TRBJ1-5, the V gene TRBV20-1, with D unclear. CDR1 and CDR2 from the germline V gene are DFQATT and SNEGSKA (reference sequence). Trimming took off 0 bases at V and 0 bases at J, with 33 bases between the two ends. This CDR3 has 23 residues. CDR3 loop: CSARDNPRTSIPFRPLSNQPQHF. CDR3 bases: TGCAGTGCTAGAGATAACCCACGGACCAGCATCCCCTTTCGACCCCTTAGCAATCAGCCCCAGCATTTT.

This clonotype appeared many times. The CDR3 loop is CASSQGGQFPYGYTF. For the CDR3, the DNA is TGTGCCAGCAGCCAGGGGGGACAGTTCCCCTATGGCTACACCTTC. The genes are TRBV3-1 and TRBJ1-2; 7 bases align to TRBD1. Germline CDR1 LGHDT, CDR2 YNNKEL (reference sequence). CDR3 length: 15 amino acids. Trimming at V came to 3 bases and at J to 4 bases, leaving 8 bases not matched to a gene.

This clonotype turned up a few times. The chain employs TRBV6-1 and TRBJ1-1; D unclear. There are 13 residues in the CDR3. Trimming cost V 3 bases and J 4 bases, with 9 bases left between them. The germline V gene encodes CDR1 MNHNS and CDR2 SASEGT. The CDR3 region is CASSDTLGTEAFF. The CDR3 nucleotides are TGTGCCAGCAGTGACACGCTGGGCACTGAAGCTTTCTTT.

This rearrangement joins TRBV20-1 to TRBJ1-1, with 10 positions matching TRBD1. Germline trimming cut 5 bases from V and 0 bases from J; bases unmatched to any gene: 9. This CDR3 is built from 16 residues. In germline, CDR1 is DFQATT, CDR2 SNEGSKA (reference sequence). CDR3: CSASGGTGDMNTEAFF. The CDR3 bases are TGCAGTGCTTCTGGGGGGACAGGGGACATGAACACTGAAGCTTTCTTT.

This clonotype was recorded a few times. The J gene is TRBJ2-6, the V gene TRBV6-1, with D perhaps matching TRBD2 (5 bases). Trimming left V 4 bases short and J 1 base short, with 8 bases between. The germline V gene has CDR1 MNHNS and CDR2 SASEGT. The CDR3 is 15 residues long. The CDR3 coding sequence is TGTGCCAGCAGTGTAACTAGTTCTGGGGCCAACGTCCTGACTTTC. This encodes CASSVTSSGANVLTF.

In the case of this clonotype: A read error is likely, as this CDR3 ends without the conserved phenylalanine or tryptophan. The chain uses TRBV7-3 and TRBJ2-5; tentatively, D is TRBD2 (6 bases). CDR1 is SGHTA, CDR2 FQGTGA, per germline. V lost 4 bases and J lost 5, with 11 bases in between. The CDR3 has 13 residues. CDR3 sequence reads: CASSSTSGETQYL. The CDR3 DNA sequence: TGTGCCAGCAGCTCGACTAGTGGGGAGACCCAGTACCTC.

This clonotype occurred many times. This chain links TRBV7-9 with TRBJ2-1, with TRBD1 identical over 7 bases. The CDR3 has 15 amino acids. V dropped 2 bases and J dropped 5; count of bases not matched to a gene: 6. The V gene's germline CDR1 is SEHNR and CDR2 FQNEAQ (reference sequence). The CDR3 reads CASSLSAGGNNEQFF. The CDR3 bases are TGTGCCAGCAGCTTATCAGCAGGGGGTAACAATGAGCAGTTCTTC.

There are many counts of this clonotype. This chain joins TRBV3-1 and TRBJ2-5, with TRBD2 matching 8 bases. J gave up 5 bases and V 4 bases, and 6 bases lay outside the gene matches. The CDR3 consists of 14 residues. Germline CDR1 and CDR2: LGHDT and YNNKEL (reference sequence). In nucleotides, the CDR3 is TGTGCCAGCAGCCCCGCGGGGGGAGCGGAGACCCAGTACTTC. It encodes CASSPAGGAETQYF.

The CDR3 DNA is TGTGCCAGCAGCGCAGGTCGGGGCGACACCGGGGAGCTGTTTTTT. Protein: CASSAGRGDTGELFF. V is TRBV7-3 and J is TRBJ2-2, with D perhaps assigned TRBD1 or TRBD2 (5 bases each). Between the trimmed V and J ends, which lost 5 bases and 3 bases, there was a span of 13 bases. This CDR3 spans 15 amino acids. The germline CDR1 and CDR2 sequences are SGHTA and FQGTGA. The full variable domain, its missing parts supplied by reference TRBV7-3 and TRBJ2-2, is GAGVSQTPSNKVTEKGKYVELRCDPISGHTALYWYRQSLGQGPEFLIYFQGTGAADDSGLPNDRFFAVRPEGSVSTLKIQRTERGDSAVYLCASSAGRGDTGELFFGEGSRLTVL.

The table lists this clonotype with many counts. The chain employs TRBV15 and TRBJ2-1, with 10 nucleotides matching TRBD2. The CDR3 contains 16 residues. Looked up from germline, CDR1 is LNHNV and CDR2 is YYDKDF (reference sequence). V dropped 4 bases and J dropped 10; count of bases not matched to a gene: 13. The CDR3 is CATSTLAGGLLSEQFF. CDR3 nucleotide sequence: TGTGCCACCAGCACATTAGCGGGGGGTCTATTGTCGGAGCAGTTCTTC.

This clonotype was picked up many times. The chain combines TRBV6-2 or TRBV6-3 with TRBJ2-7, with D tentatively TRBD1 or TRBD2 (5 bases each). Germline assignment: CDR1 MNHEY and CDR2 SVGEGT. Trimming cost V 5 bases and J 2 bases, with 10 bases left between them. The CDR3 is 13 amino acids. CDR3 amino acids: CASSQPGPYEQYF. As DNA, the CDR3 is TGTGCCAGCAGTCAACCGGGGCCCTACGAGCAGTACTTC.